One and the same sample provided the 4 T cell receptor beta chains below, sequenced in a study of blood T cell repertoires in COVID-19. Assay: immunoSEQ multiplex PCR; the TCRdb copy retains only in-frame clones and omits some. The sample records around 140,000 clones, roughly 83% being singletons. Sequencing input: peripheral blood. The receptor set was obtained from a woman of 80 years or more with acute or convalescent COVID-19.

V gene TRBV3-1 (or the pseudogene TRBV3-2) combines with J gene TRBJ1-2; D gene unclear. From germline, CDR1 is LGHDT and CDR2 YNNKEL (reference sequence). The V and J ends lost 4 bases and 1 base respectively, with 25 bases between them. This CDR3 is 19 amino acids long. CDR3 DNA sequence: TGTGCCAGCAGCCCGAATCACTGTTGGAGAGAGGGTATTAACTATGGCTACACCTTC. This gives the protein CASSPNHCWREGINYGYTF.

The rearrangement links TRBV11-3 to TRBJ2-1; 7 positions agree with TRBD1. The J segment lost 8 bases and the V segment lost 8 bases, leaving 9 bases of the junction unmatched. This CDR3 has 13 residues. Germline lookup yields CDR1 SGHNT and CDR2 YENEEA. The CDR3 DNA is TGTGCCAGCGCCCGCCGGGACAGCGATGAGCAGTTCTTC. It codes for CASARRDSDEQFF.

The genes are TRBV5-5 and TRBJ1-3, with D possibly being TRBD1 (5 bases). Trimming took off 0 bases at V and 4 bases at J, with 5 bases between the two ends. The CDR3 contains 13 residues. In germline, CDR1 is SGHKS, CDR2 YYEKEE (reference sequence). CDR3 amino acids: CASSLEGGNTIYF. The CDR3 DNA follows: TGTGCCAGCAGCTTGGAGGGGGGAAACACCATATATTTT.

The V call is TRBV29-1, the J call TRBJ1-4; TRBD1 aligns across 9 bases. V lost 4 bases and J lost 5; bases outside the gene matches: 11. The CDR3 length is 16 residues. Germline V gene data show CDR1 as SQVTM and CDR2 as ANQGSEA. CDR3 sequence reads: CSVGFGWDRVNEKLFF. The CDR3 nucleotides read TGCAGCGTTGGCTTTGGTTGGGACAGGGTGAATGAAAAACTGTTTTTT.